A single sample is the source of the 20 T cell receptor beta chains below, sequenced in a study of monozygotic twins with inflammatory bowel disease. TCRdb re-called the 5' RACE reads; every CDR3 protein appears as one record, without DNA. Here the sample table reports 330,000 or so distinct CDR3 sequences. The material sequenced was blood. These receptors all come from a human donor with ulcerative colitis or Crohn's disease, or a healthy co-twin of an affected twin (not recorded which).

The CDR3 here is CASNPSLRETQYF. This sequence joins TRBV12-3 or TRBV12-4 and TRBJ2-5; the TRBD1 assignment by TCRdb is unverifiable without DNA. The CDR3 runs 13 residues.

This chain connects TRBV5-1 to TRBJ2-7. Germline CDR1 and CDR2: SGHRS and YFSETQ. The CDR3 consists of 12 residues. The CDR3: CASSLDRPTLYF.

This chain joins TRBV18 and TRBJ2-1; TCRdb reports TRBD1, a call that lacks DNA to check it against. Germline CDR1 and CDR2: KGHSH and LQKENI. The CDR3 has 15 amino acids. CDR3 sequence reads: CASSPKGGGVNEQFF.

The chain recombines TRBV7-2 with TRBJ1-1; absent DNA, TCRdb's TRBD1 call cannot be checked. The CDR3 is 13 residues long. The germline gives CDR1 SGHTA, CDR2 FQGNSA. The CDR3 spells CASSFQGTTEAFF.

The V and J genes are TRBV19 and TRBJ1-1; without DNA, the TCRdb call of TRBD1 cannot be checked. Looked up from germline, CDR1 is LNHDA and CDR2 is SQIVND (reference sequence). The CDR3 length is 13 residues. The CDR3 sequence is CASQSGGRAEAFF.

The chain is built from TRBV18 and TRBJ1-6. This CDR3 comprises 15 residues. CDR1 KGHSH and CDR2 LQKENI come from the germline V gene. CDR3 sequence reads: CASSPQGSGNSPLHF.

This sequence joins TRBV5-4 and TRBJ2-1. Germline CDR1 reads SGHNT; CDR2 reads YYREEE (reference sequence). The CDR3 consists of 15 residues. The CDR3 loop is CASSFDPSSYNEQFF.

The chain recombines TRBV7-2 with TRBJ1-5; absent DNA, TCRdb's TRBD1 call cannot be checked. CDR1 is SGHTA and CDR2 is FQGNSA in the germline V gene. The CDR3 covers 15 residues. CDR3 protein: CASSLAGQGLQPQHF.

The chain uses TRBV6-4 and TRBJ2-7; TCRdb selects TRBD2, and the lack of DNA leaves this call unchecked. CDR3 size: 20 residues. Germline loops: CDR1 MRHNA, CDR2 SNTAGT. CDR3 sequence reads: CASSPIAGTSGGTSSYEQYF.

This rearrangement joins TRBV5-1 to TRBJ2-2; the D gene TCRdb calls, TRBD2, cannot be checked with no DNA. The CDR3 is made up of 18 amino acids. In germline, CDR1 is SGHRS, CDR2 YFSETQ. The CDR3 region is CASSSGLAGPFGTGELFF.

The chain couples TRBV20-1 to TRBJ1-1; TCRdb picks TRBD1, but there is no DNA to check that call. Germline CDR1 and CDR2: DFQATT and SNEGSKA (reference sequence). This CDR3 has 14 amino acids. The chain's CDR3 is CSASGTGGRTEAFF.

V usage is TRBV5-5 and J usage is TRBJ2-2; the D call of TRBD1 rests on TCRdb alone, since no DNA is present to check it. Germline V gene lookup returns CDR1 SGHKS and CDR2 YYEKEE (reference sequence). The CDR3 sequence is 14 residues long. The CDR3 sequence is CASSLTPGTGELFF. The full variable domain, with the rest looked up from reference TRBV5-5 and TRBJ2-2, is DAGVTQSPTHLIKTRGQQVTLRCSPISGHKSVSWYQQVLGQGPQFIFQYYEKEERGRGNFPDRFSARQFPNYSSELNVNALLLGDSALYLCASSLTPGTGELFFGEGSRLTVL.

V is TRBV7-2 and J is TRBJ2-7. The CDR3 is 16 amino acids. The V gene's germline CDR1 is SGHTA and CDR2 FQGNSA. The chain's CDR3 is CASSSYLDRNSYEQYF.

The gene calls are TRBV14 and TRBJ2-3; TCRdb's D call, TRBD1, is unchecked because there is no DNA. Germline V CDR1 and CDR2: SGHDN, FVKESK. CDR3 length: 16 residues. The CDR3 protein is CASSQGTVAPTDTQYF.

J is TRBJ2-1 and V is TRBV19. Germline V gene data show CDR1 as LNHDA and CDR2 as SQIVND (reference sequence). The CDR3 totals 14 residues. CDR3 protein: CASRNYEPFGEQFF.

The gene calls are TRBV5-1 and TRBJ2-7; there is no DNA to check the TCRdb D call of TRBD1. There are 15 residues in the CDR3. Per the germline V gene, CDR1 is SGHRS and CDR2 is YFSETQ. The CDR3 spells CASSFWTGVSYEQYF.

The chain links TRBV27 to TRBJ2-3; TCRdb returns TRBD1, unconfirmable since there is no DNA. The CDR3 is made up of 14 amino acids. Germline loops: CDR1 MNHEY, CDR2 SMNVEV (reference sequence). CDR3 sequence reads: CASSLGTGVDTQYF.

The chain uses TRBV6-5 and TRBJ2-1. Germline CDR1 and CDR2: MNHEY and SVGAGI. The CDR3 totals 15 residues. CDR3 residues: CASSYTNSGYNEQFF.

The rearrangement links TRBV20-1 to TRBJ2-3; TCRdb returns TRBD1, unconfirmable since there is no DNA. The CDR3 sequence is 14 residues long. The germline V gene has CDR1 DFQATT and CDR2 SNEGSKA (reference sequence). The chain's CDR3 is CSARGGGNTDTQYF.

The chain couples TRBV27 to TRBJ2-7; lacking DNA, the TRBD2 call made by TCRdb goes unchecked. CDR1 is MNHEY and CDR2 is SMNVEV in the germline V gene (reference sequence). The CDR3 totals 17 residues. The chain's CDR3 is CASSFAGDARPSYEQYF.